The present entry profiles one T cell receptor beta chain with its context. The antigen is undetermined. These data belong to a study of post-analysis software for immune sequencing data. From germline, CDR1 is SEHNR and CDR2 FQNEAQ (reference sequence). Trimming removed 6 bases from V and 6 bases from J; junction bases left unmatched: 8. The CDR3 contains 14 residues. Overall study results and limits: Five TRBV segments, including TRBV5-6, TRBV5-1 and TRBV20-1, were more frequent in patients than controls.

Every TCR beta cDNA library bore unique molecular identifiers. A single record per CDR3 protein comes from TCRdb applying MiXCR to the PCR reads. The table shows about 400,000 distinct CDR3 sequences, with about a third occurring only once. The sequencing sample was made of blood. The chain employs TRBV7-9 and TRBJ1-2; 9 nucleotides line up with TRBD1. The clonotype originates from a girl aged 10 to 17 with multiple sclerosis. CDR3 in DNA: TGTGCCAGCAGACGACAGGGGGAGAGGGATGGCTACACCTTC. Residues: CASRRQGERDGYTF.